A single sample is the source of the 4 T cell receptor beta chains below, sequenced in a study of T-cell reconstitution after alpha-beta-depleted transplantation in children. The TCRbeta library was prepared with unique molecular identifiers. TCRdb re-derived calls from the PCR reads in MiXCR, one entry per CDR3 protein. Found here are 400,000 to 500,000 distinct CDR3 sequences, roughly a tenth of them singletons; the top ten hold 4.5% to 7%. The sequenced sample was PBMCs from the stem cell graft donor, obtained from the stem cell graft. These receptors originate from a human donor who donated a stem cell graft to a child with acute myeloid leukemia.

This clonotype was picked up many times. This chain's CDR3 is CASSEGTGAPRETQYF. The CDR3 DNA sequence: TGTGCCAGCAGTGAAGGGACGGGAGCCCCGCGTGAGACCCAGTACTTC. The V and J genes are TRBV25-1 and TRBJ2-5; D is perhaps TRBD2 (6 bases). The CDR3 sequence is 16 residues long. The V gene lost 2 bases and the J gene lost 5 bases, with 18 bases spanning the gap. Germline assignment: CDR1 MGHDK and CDR2 SYGVNS.

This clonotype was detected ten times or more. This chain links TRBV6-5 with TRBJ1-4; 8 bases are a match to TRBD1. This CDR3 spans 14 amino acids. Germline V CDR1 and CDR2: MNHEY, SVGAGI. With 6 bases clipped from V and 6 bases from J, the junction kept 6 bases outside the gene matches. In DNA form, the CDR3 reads TGTGCCAGCAGACCAGGGGGCGCGGATGAAAAACTGTTTTTT. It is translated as CASRPGGADEKLFF.

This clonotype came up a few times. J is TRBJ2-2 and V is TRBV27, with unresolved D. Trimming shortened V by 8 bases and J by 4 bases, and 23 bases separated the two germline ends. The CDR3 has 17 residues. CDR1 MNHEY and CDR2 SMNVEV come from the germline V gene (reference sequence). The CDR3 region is CASLGFSPHLGTGELFF. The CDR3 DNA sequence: TGTGCCAGCTTAGGCTTCTCACCCCATCTTGGCACCGGGGAGCTGTTTTTT.

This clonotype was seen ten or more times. In DNA form, the CDR3 reads TGCGCCAGCAGCCCGGTCGACGTTCCGGGACTTCACAATGAGCAGTTCTTC. This translates into CASSPVDVPGLHNEQFF. The genes are TRBV4-1 and TRBJ2-1; perhaps TRBD2 as D (6 bases). Looked up from germline, CDR1 is MGHRA and CDR2 is YSYEKL. This CDR3 is built from 17 residues. Trimming cost V 4 bases and J 5 bases, with 21 bases left between them.